Below, one T cell receptor (beta chain) is given with its context. V gave up 4 bases and J gave up 4 bases, with 11 bases separating them. The germline V gene encodes CDR1 SGHDN and CDR2 FVKESK. The CDR3 is 14 amino acids. The entry originates in a study of T cell changes during pregnancy in multiple sclerosis. Sequenced by immunoSEQ multiplex PCR; TCRdb stores in-frame clones only, minus some. The sample contains just over 30,000 clones, about 88% of which appear only once. V gene TRBV14 combines with J gene TRBJ2-1; possible D gene TRBD2, 5 bases. The clonotype was recovered from a female donor with multiple sclerosis, enrolled in a pregnancy study. The sample in question was CD8+ T cells from peripheral blood mononuclear cells, obtained in the second trimester of pregnancy. Here the CDR3 DNA reads TGTGCCAGCAGCCGAGCGGACTTTTACAATGAGCAGTTCTTC. As protein: CASSRADFYNEQFF. Full variable domain (missing parts from reference TRBV14 and TRBJ2-1): EAGVTQFPSHSVIEKGQTVTLRCDPISGHDNLYWYRRVMGKEIKFLLHFVKESKQDESGMPNNRFLAERTGGTYSTLKVQPAELEDSGVYFCASSRADFYNEQFFGPGTRLTVL.